This T cell receptor beta chain was captured in a study of T cell responses to AZD1222 COVID-19 vaccine. A word on this clone: Its specificity is unknown.

General observations from the study: Spike-specific TCR repertoires showed rising breadth and depth after two AZD1222 doses. It was only 6 or 7 AZD1222 recipients who were seropositive at baseline. Donors skewed white British and female; clonal diversity was possibly underestimated. Mapped onto spike, vaccine-associated CD4 TCRs spanned it and were dominant at 160-218 and 743-854.

Repertoires were generated with immunoSEQ multiplex PCR, while TCRdb's copy carries only in-frame clones and drops some. There are roughly 100,000 clones in the sample; about 88% occur only once, and roughly 15% lies in the top ten. The length of the CDR3 is 15 residues. V lost 7 bases, J lost 11 bases, and 18 bases stayed unmatched. Germline CDR1 is SEHNR and CDR2 is FQNEAQ (reference sequence). This clonotype was obtained from an adult in good health. This chain connects TRBV7-9 to TRBJ1-1; 8 bases align to TRBD1. Sequencing was performed on peripheral blood, taken on day 0 of AZD1222 vaccination. CDR3 in amino acids: CASIRDLAGGVEAFF. The CDR3 bases are TGTGCCAGCATCAGAGATTTGGCAGGGGGCGTAGAGGCTTTCTTT.